This T cell receptor (beta chain) was recorded in a study of PD-1 blockade in classical Hodgkin lymphoma. Notes on the study in general: Compared with healthy donors, newly diagnosed patients reportedly showed lower baseline TCR diversity. Repertoire differences lack defined causes, possibly disease activity or prior therapy. Excluded were patients who started nivolumab under 1 year after ASCT, a group that had lower diversity.

Every patient was affected by relapse after autologous stem cell transplantation, while exposure to brentuximab vedotin was not uniform. Trimming cost V 6 bases and J 0 bases, with 12 bases left between them. Germline-derived CDR1 and CDR2 are MNHEY and SVGAGI. The CDR3 is 15 residues long. Here immunoSEQ multiplex PCR was the method, and the copy in TCRdb shows in-frame clones only, minus some. The data contain over 50,000 clones, around two thirds of them singletons. As concerns this clone: The antigen is undetermined.

This chain joins TRBV6-5 and TRBJ1-5; TRBD1 is a possible D gene (6 bases). Sequences were derived from peripheral blood mononuclear cells (PBMCs), sampled before the second cycle of nivolumab. This receptor was identified in a human donor with classical Hodgkin lymphoma. CDR3 in amino acids: CASRTGAYSNQPQHF. The CDR3 DNA is TGTGCCAGCAGGACAGGAGCTTATAGCAATCAGCCCCAGCATTTT.